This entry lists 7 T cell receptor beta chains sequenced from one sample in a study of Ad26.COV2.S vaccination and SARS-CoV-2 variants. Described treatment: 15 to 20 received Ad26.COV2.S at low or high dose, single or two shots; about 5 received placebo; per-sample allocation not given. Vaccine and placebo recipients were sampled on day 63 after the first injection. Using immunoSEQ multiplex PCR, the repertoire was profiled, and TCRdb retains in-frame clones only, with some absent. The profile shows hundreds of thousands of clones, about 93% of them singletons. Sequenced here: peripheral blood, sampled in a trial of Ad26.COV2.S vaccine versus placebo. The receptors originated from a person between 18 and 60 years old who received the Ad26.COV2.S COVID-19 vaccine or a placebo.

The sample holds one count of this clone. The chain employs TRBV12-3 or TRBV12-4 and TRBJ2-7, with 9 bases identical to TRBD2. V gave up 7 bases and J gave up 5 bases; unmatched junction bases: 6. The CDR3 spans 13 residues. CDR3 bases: TGTGCCAGCACCCTTAGCGGGAGTAACGAGCAGTACTTC. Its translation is CASTLSGSNEQYF.

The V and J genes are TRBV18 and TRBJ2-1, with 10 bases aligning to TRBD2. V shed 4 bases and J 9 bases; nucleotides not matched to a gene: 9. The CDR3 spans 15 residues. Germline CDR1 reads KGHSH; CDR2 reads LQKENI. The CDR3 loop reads CASSLSAGGPLEQFF. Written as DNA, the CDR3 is TGTGCCAGCTCACTGTCAGCGGGAGGGCCTCTTGAGCAGTTCTTC.

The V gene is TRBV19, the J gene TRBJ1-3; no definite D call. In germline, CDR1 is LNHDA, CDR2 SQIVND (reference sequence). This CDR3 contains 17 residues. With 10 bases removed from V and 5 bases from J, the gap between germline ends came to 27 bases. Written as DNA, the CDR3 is TGTGCCACTAGCCATCTCGCTTCGAGTGCCTTTCGAAACACCATATATTTT. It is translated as CATSHLASSAFRNTIYF.

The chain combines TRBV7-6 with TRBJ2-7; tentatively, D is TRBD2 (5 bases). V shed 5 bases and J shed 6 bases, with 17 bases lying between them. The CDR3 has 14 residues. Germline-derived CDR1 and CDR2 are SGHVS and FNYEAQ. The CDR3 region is CASSNEVGVSEQYF. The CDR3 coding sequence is TGTGCCAGCAGCAACGAGGTGGGAGTTAGCGAGCAGTACTTC.

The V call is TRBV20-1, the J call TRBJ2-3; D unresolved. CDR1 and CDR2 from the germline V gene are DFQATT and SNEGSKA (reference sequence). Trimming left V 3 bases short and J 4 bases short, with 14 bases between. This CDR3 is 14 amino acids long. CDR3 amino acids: CSASLGLGSDTQYF. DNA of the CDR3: TGCAGTGCTAGTCTCGGGCTAGGGTCAGATACGCAGTATTTT.

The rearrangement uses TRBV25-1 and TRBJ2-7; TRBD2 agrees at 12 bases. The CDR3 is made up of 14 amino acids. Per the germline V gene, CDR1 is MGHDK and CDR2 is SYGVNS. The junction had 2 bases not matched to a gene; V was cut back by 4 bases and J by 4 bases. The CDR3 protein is CASSALAGGYEQYF. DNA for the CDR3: TGTGCCAGCAGTGCGCTAGCGGGAGGGTACGAGCAGTACTTC.

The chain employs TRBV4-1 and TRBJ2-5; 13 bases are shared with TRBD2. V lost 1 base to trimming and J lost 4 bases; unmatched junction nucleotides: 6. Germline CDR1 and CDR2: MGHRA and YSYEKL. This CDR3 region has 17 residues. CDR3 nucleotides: TGCGCCAGCAGCCAAGGCCGGACTAGCGGGAGAGGAGAGACCCAGTACTTC. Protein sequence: CASSQGRTSGRGETQYF.